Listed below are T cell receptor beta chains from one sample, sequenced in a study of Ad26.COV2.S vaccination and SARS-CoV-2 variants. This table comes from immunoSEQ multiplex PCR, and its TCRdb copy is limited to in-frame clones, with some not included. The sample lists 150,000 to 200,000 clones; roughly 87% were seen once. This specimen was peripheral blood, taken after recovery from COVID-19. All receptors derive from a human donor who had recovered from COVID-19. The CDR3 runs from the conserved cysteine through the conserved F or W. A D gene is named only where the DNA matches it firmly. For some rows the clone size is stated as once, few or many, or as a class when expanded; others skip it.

cdr3_aa: CASSLSLAGAGELFF; cdr3_nt: TGTGCCAGCAGCTTAAGTCTAGCGGGAGCGGGGGAGCTGTTTTTT; clone_size: NA; d_call: TRBD2; v_call: TRBV7-8; j_call: TRBJ2-2
cdr3_aa: CSASPASGGRTSTDTQYF; cdr3_nt: TGCAGTGCTAGTCCGGCTAGCGGGGGACGAACTAGCACAGATACGCAGTATTTT; clone_size: NA; d_call: TRBD2; v_call: TRBV20-1; j_call: TRBJ2-3
cdr3_aa: CASSRTSGYNEQFF; cdr3_nt: TGTGCCAGCAGCCGGACTAGCGGGTACAATGAGCAGTTCTTC; clone_size: NA; d_call: TRBD2; v_call: TRBV3-1/TRBV3-2; j_call: TRBJ2-1
cdr3_aa: CASSQGGHEQYF; cdr3_nt: TGCGCCAGCAGCCAAGGAGGGCACGAGCAGTACTTC; clone_size: NA; d_call: NA; v_call: TRBV4-1; j_call: TRBJ2-7
cdr3_aa: CASSSLAGTQETQYF; cdr3_nt: TGTGCCAGTAGTTCCCTAGCGGGCACCCAAGAGACCCAGTACTTC; clone_size: NA; d_call: TRBD2; v_call: TRBV19; j_call: TRBJ2-5
cdr3_aa: CASSLDRGSSEAFF; cdr3_nt: TGTGCCAGCAGCCTGGACAGGGGATCTTCTGAAGCTTTCTTT; clone_size: NA; d_call: TRBD1; v_call: TRBV2; j_call: TRBJ1-1
cdr3_aa: CASSVYNGEQYF; cdr3_nt: TGTGCCAGCAGCGTATATAACGGAGAGCAGTACTTC; clone_size: NA; d_call: NA; v_call: TRBV9; j_call: TRBJ2-7
cdr3_aa: CASSQPGHGAGIQYF; cdr3_nt: TGTGCCAGCAGCCAGCCGGGACACGGGGCCGGCATTCAGTACTTC; clone_size: NA; d_call: NA; v_call: TRBV14; j_call: TRBJ2-4
cdr3_aa: CASSLDRGQLDTQYF; cdr3_nt: TGTGCCAGCAGTTTAGACAGGGGGCAATTAGATACGCAGTATTTT; clone_size: NA; d_call: TRBD1; v_call: TRBV28; j_call: TRBJ2-3
cdr3_aa: CASSSGGGTEAFF; cdr3_nt: TGTGCCAGCAGTTCGGGCGGGGGCACTGAAGCTTTCTTT; clone_size: NA; d_call: NA; v_call: TRBV6-2/TRBV6-3; j_call: TRBJ1-1
cdr3_aa: CASQPGGTNQPQHF; cdr3_nt: TGTGCCAGCCAACCTGGGGGTACCAATCAGCCCCAGCATTTT; clone_size: NA; d_call: NA; v_call: TRBV21-1; j_call: TRBJ1-5
cdr3_aa: CASSYSWIISGNTIYF; cdr3_nt: TGTGCCAGCAGTTACTCTTGGATCATCTCTGGAAACACCATATATTTT; clone_size: NA; d_call: NA; v_call: TRBV6-5; j_call: TRBJ1-3
cdr3_aa: CASSSGRDGYTF; cdr3_nt: TGTGCCAGCAGTTCAGGGAGGGATGGCTACACCTTC; clone_size: NA; d_call: NA; v_call: TRBV28; j_call: TRBJ1-2
cdr3_aa: CASSVHRGADIQYF; cdr3_nt: TGTGCCAGCAGTGTCCACAGGGGTGCAGACATTCAGTACTTC; clone_size: once; d_call: TRBD1; v_call: TRBV6-4; j_call: TRBJ2-4
cdr3_aa: CASSFYGDNEQFF; cdr3_nt: TGTGCCAGCAGCTTTTACGGGGACAATGAGCAGTTCTTC; clone_size: NA; d_call: NA; v_call: TRBV7-8; j_call: TRBJ2-1
cdr3_aa: CASSKYLCGRFGEQYF; cdr3_nt: NA; clone_size: NA; d_call: NA; v_call: TRBV21-1; j_call: TRBJ2-7
cdr3_aa: CASSQWEILAGIAWTYNEQFF; cdr3_nt: TGCGCCAGCAGCCAGTGGGAGATACTAGCGGGGATAGCCTGGACCTACAATGAGCAGTTCTTC; clone_size: NA; d_call: TRBD2; v_call: TRBV4-1; j_call: TRBJ2-1
cdr3_aa: CAWSVGARAFF; cdr3_nt: TGTGCCTGGAGTGTGGGGGCACGAGCTTTCTTT; clone_size: once; d_call: NA; v_call: TRBV30; j_call: TRBJ1-1
cdr3_aa: CSASSGAFNYGYTF; cdr3_nt: TGCAGTGCTAGTTCCGGGGCTTTTAACTATGGCTACACCTTC; clone_size: NA; d_call: NA; v_call: TRBV20-1; j_call: TRBJ1-2
cdr3_aa: CASSDRPQETQYF; cdr3_nt: TGTGCCAGCAGCGACAGACCCCAAGAGACCCAGTACTTC; clone_size: NA; d_call: NA; v_call: TRBV12-3/TRBV12-4; j_call: TRBJ2-5
cdr3_aa: CASSETGGSNYGYTF; cdr3_nt: TGTGCCAGCAGCGAAACAGGGGGTTCGAACTATGGCTACACCTTC; clone_size: NA; d_call: TRBD1; v_call: TRBV9; j_call: TRBJ1-2
cdr3_aa: CASSYGATNEKLFF; cdr3_nt: TGTGCCAGCAGTTACGGGGCAACTAATGAAAAACTGTTTTTT; clone_size: NA; d_call: NA; v_call: TRBV6-5; j_call: TRBJ1-4
cdr3_aa: CASSLGHPDEQYF; cdr3_nt: TGTGCCAGCAGCTTGGGTCACCCCGACGAGCAGTACTTC; clone_size: once; d_call: NA; v_call: TRBV5-5; j_call: TRBJ2-7
cdr3_aa: CASSLSRLAATNEKLFF; cdr3_nt: TGCGCCAGCAGCCTGAGCAGGTTGGCTGCAACTAATGAAAAACTGTTTTTT; clone_size: NA; d_call: NA; v_call: TRBV4-1; j_call: TRBJ1-4
cdr3_aa: CASSPQGSTDTQYF; cdr3_nt: TGTGCCAGCAGCCCTCAGGGTAGCACAGATACGCAGTATTTT; clone_size: NA; d_call: NA; v_call: TRBV5-8; j_call: TRBJ2-3
cdr3_aa: CASSSGTVNTDTQYF; cdr3_nt: TGTGCCAGCAGCTCCGGGACGGTGAACACAGATACGCAGTATTTT; clone_size: NA; d_call: NA; v_call: TRBV7-2; j_call: TRBJ2-3
cdr3_aa: CASSSGTGDRHTGELFF; cdr3_nt: TGTGCCAGCAGCTCGGGGACTGGGGACAGACACACCGGGGAGCTGTTTTTT; clone_size: NA; d_call: NA; v_call: TRBV7-9; j_call: TRBJ2-2
cdr3_aa: CASSLAQGSSPLHF; cdr3_nt: TGTGCCAGCAGCTTAGCTCAGGGGAGTTCACCCCTCCACTTT; clone_size: many; d_call: NA; v_call: TRBV7-8; j_call: TRBJ1-6
cdr3_aa: CASSQWDRDRLLVNQPQHF; cdr3_nt: TGTGCCAGCAGCCAGTGGGACCGGGACAGGCTCCTAGTAAATCAGCCCCAGCATTTT; clone_size: NA; d_call: TRBD1; v_call: TRBV3-1/TRBV3-2; j_call: TRBJ1-5
cdr3_aa: CASSEGRSTEAFF; cdr3_nt: TGTGCCAGCAGTGAAGGGAGGTCCACTGAAGCTTTCTTT; clone_size: NA; d_call: NA; v_call: TRBV6-1; j_call: TRBJ1-1
cdr3_aa: CASSEEWTGELFF; cdr3_nt: TGTGCCAGCAGTGAAGAGTGGACCGGGGAGCTGTTTTTT; clone_size: NA; d_call: NA; v_call: TRBV2; j_call: TRBJ2-2
cdr3_aa: CASSWDRGSYNEQFF; cdr3_nt: TGTGCCAGCAGTTGGGACAGGGGATCCTACAATGAGCAGTTCTTC; clone_size: NA; d_call: TRBD1; v_call: TRBV2; j_call: TRBJ2-1
cdr3_aa: CASSWTSTNSPLHF; cdr3_nt: TGTGCCAGCAGTTGGACATCTACTAATTCACCCCTCCACTTT; clone_size: NA; d_call: NA; v_call: TRBV27; j_call: TRBJ1-6
cdr3_aa: CASSPLSPYEQYF; cdr3_nt: TGTGCCAGCAGTCCCCTCAGCCCCTACGAGCAGTACTTC; clone_size: NA; d_call: NA; v_call: TRBV25-1; j_call: TRBJ2-7
cdr3_aa: CASSPTGLPTDTQYF; cdr3_nt: TGCGCCAGCAGCCCCACGGGACTTCCCACAGATACGCAGTATTTT; clone_size: NA; d_call: NA; v_call: TRBV5-1; j_call: TRBJ2-3
cdr3_aa: CASSLWETSSGNSPLHF; cdr3_nt: TGTGCCAGCAGTTTATGGGAGACCTCAAGTGGTAATTCACCCCTCCACTTT; clone_size: NA; d_call: NA; v_call: TRBV28; j_call: TRBJ1-6
cdr3_aa: CASSYWGTGDTDTQYF; cdr3_nt: TGTGCCAGCAGTTACTGGGGGACAGGAGACACAGATACGCAGTATTTT; clone_size: NA; d_call: TRBD1; v_call: TRBV6-5; j_call: TRBJ2-3
cdr3_aa: CASSPGTGFGEAFF; cdr3_nt: TGTGCCAGCAGCCCAGGGACAGGGTTCGGTGAAGCTTTCTTT; clone_size: NA; d_call: TRBD1; v_call: TRBV11-2; j_call: TRBJ1-1
cdr3_aa: CASRLRGADTQYF; cdr3_nt: TGTGCCAGTAGGTTGAGGGGCGCAGATACGCAGTATTTT; clone_size: NA; d_call: NA; v_call: TRBV19; j_call: TRBJ2-3
cdr3_aa: CATSRDKAHPNPDGIF; cdr3_nt: TGTGCCACCAGCAGAGATAAAGCCCACCCTAACCCGGACGGTATTTTT; clone_size: NA; d_call: NA; v_call: TRBV15; j_call: TRBJ2-3
cdr3_aa: CASSPGGEGSYNEQFF; cdr3_nt: TGTGCCAGCTCACCGGGAGGGGAGGGCTCCTACAATGAGCAGTTCTTC; clone_size: once; d_call: TRBD2; v_call: TRBV18; j_call: TRBJ2-1
cdr3_aa: CASSVGGWGQPQHF; cdr3_nt: TGTGCCAGCAGCGTCGGGGGTTGGGGTCAGCCCCAGCATTTT; clone_size: NA; d_call: NA; v_call: TRBV9; j_call: TRBJ1-5
cdr3_aa: CASSPWGQGSYSNQPQHF; cdr3_nt: TGTGCCAGCTCACCATGGGGACAGGGGTCTTATAGCAATCAGCCCCAGCATTTT; clone_size: NA; d_call: TRBD1; v_call: TRBV18; j_call: TRBJ1-5
cdr3_aa: CASSPGQGSYNEQFF; cdr3_nt: TGTGCCAGCAGCCCCGGACAGGGATCCTACAATGAGCAGTTCTTC; clone_size: once; d_call: TRBD1; v_call: TRBV11-2; j_call: TRBJ2-1
cdr3_aa: CASSEALQSSGGQETQYF; cdr3_nt: TGTGCCAGCAGTGAAGCGCTTCAGTCTAGCGGGGGCCAAGAGACCCAGTACTTC; clone_size: NA; d_call: TRBD2; v_call: TRBV6-1; j_call: TRBJ2-5
cdr3_aa: CAWRGQARELFF; cdr3_nt: TGTGCCTGGAGGGGACAGGCCCGGGAGCTGTTTTTT; clone_size: NA; d_call: TRBD1; v_call: TRBV30; j_call: TRBJ2-2